This TCR beta chain came from a study of T cells in Graves' hyperthyroidism and ophthalmopathy. From RNA transcripts, TCR beta CDR3 regions were amplified. TCR CDR3 underwent first-round RT-PCR with the HTBI primer set. One entry per CDR3 protein results from TCRdb running MiXCR on the multiplex PCR reads. Of about 700,000 distinct CDR3 sequences in the sample, 14% were seen once. Patients aged 18 to 65 had newly diagnosed hyperthyroidism of under 2 months' duration. Germline-derived CDR1 and CDR2 are SGHAT and FQNNGV. The CDR3 is 16 amino acids. V shed 0 bases, J shed 5 bases, and the junction held 10 bases outside the gene matches.

Sequencing was done on a sample of blood. The clonotype comes from a young woman with Graves' hyperthyroidism. The chain is built from TRBV11-2 and TRBJ2-7; 7 bases are a match to TRBD2. The CDR3 nucleotides are TGTGCCAGCAGCTTAGATCAAGGGGCGGGAGAAGACGAGCAGTACTTC. As protein: CASSLDQGAGEDEQYF.